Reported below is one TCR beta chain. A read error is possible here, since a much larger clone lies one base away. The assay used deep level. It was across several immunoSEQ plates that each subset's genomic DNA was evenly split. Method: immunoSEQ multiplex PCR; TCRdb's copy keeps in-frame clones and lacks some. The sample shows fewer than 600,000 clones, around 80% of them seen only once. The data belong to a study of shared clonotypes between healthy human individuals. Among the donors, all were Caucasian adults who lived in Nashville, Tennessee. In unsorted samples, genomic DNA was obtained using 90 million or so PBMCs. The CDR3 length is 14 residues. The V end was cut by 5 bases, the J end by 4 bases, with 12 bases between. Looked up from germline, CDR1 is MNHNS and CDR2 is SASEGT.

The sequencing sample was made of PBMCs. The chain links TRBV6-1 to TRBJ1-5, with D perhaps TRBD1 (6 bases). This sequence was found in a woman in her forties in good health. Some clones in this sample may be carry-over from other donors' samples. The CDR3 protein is CASSFGTGNQPQHF. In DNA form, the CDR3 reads TGTGCCAGCAGTTTTGGTACAGGGAATCAGCCCCAGCATTTT.